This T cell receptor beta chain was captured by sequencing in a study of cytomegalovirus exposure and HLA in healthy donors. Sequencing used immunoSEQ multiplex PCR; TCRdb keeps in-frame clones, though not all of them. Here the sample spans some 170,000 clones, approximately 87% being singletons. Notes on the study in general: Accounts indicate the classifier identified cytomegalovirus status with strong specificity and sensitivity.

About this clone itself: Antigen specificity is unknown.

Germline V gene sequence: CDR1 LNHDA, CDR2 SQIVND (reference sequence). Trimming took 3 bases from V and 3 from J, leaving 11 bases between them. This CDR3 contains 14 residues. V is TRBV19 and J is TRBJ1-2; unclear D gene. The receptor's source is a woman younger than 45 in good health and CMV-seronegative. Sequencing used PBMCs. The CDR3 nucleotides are TGTGCCAGTAGTATTGCGGGGTTCCACTATGGCTACACCTTC. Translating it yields CASSIAGFHYGYTF.